This TCR beta chain was sequenced during a study of early T cells in non-severe SARS-CoV-2 infection. On the study more broadly: Alpha and beta chains were unpaired, from unsorted whole-blood bulk RNA. Study outcomes and limitations: Clonotype matching in VDJdb favored anti-spike CD8 responses and did not capture private and CD4 specificities.

Individual cDNA molecules were tagged with unique molecular identifiers, the study reported. Each CDR3 protein gets one entry after TCRdb re-called the 5' RACE reads with MiXCR. The sample has 50,000 to 60,000 distinct CDR3 sequences; approximately 8% are singletons. The length of the CDR3 is 16 residues. J lost 6 bases, V lost 5 bases, and 15 bases had no gene match. Germline V gene data show CDR1 as DFQATT and CDR2 as SNEGSKA (reference sequence). Notes on this clonotype: Its antigen remains unknown.

This TCR was recovered from an adult who was a healthcare worker with PCR-confirmed SARS-CoV-2 infection or an uninfected control (not recorded which). The sequenced sample was whole blood. This chain joins TRBV20-1 and TRBJ2-1; TRBD2 aligns across 8 bases. CDR3 DNA sequence: TGCAGTGCTGCCCTAACCGGGACTAGAAATTTCAATGAGCAGTTCTTC. Translation gives CSAALTGTRNFNEQFF.